The present entry profiles one T cell receptor (beta chain) with its context. The antigen remains undetermined. The germline gives CDR1 SGHDN, CDR2 FVKESK. V was shortened by 4 bases and J by 2 bases, with 9 bases between the two germline ends. CDR3 length: 15 amino acids. The data derive from a study of shared clonotypes between healthy human individuals. Study conclusions and caveats: Among non-shared clonotypes, generation probabilities were lower than among those shared by all four donors.

Sequencing was at deep level. Genomic DNA per cell subset filled all wells of several immunoSEQ plates. The table came from immunoSEQ multiplex PCR; TCRdb's copy has only in-frame clones and leaves some out. Among 950,000 to 1,100,000 clones listed, around three quarters were seen once. A split of CD4+ cells into CD45RA+ naive and CD45RA-negative memory subsets was performed. The rearrangement joins TRBV14 to TRBJ2-6, with D hard to call. The receptor was isolated from a man aged 18 to 29 in good health. Some clones in this sample may be carry-over from other donors' samples. Sequencing was performed on memory CD4+ T cells from PBMCs. The subset here: CD45RA-negative fraction. In DNA form, the CDR3 reads TGTGCCAGCAGCCCAGACATCGCTGGGGCCAACGTCCTGACTTTC. It translates to CASSPDIAGANVLTF.